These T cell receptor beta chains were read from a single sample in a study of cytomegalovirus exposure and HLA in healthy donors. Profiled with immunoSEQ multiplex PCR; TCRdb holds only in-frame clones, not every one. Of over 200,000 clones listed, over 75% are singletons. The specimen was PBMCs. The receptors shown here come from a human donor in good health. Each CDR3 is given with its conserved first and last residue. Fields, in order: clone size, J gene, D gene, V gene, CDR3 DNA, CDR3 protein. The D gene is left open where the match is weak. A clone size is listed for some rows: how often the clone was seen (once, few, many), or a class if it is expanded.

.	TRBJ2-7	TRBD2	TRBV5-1	TGCGCCAGCAGCTCTACCAGCGGGAGAAACTACGAGCAGTACTTC	CASSSTSGRNYEQYF
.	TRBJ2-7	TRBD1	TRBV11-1	TGTGCCAGCAGCTTAACAGGGGTAGGCGAGCAGTACTTC	CASSLTGVGEQYF
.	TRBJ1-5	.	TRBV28	TGTGCCAGCAGTGACTTACAGGGCACGGGACCCCAGCATTTT	CASSDLQGTGPQHF
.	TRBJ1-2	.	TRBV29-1	TGCAGCGTACTAGGACGGCCCGATAACTATGGCTACACCTTC	CSVLGRPDNYGYTF
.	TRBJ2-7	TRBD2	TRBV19	TGTGCCAGTAGTATGGGCGGGAGTCGATACGAGCAGTACTTC	CASSMGGSRYEQYF
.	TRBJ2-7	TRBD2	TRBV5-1	TGCGCCAGCAGCCCGGGGGGTCTATACGAGCAGTACTTC	CASSPGGLYEQYF
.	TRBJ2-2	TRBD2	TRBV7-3	TGTGCCAGCAGCTTAATCCGGGGGGGCACCGGGGAGCTGTTTTTT	CASSLIRGGTGELFF
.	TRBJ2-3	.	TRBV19	TGTGCCAGTAGACGGACAGAGCTCACAGATACGCAGTATTTT	CASRRTELTDTQYF
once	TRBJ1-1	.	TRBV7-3	TGTGCCAGCAGCCCCAGGGGTGGGTCGAACACTGAAGCTTTCTTT	CASSPRGGSNTEAFF
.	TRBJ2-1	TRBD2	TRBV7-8	TGTGCCAGCAGCCCAGGACTAGCGGTCTACAATGAGCAGTTCTTC	CASSPGLAVYNEQFF
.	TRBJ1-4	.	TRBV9	TGTGCCAGCAGCCAAGCCCCCGGGGTCGGCGAAAAACTGTTTTTT	CASSQAPGVGEKLFF
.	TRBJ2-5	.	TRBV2	TGTGCCAGCAGTGGGGAAATGGGAGTCTCTCAGACCCAGTACTTC	CASSGEMGVSQTQYF
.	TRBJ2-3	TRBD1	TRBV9	TGTGCCAGCAGCGTAGGAACAGGGGGCGCCTCAGATACGCAGTATTTT	CASSVGTGGASDTQYF
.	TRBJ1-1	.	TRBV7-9	TGTGCCAGCAGCTTAGGCCGACAATACACTGAAGCTTTCTTT	CASSLGRQYTEAFF
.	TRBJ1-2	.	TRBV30	TGTGCCTGGAATGGAGGGGATTATGGCTACACCTTC	CAWNGGDYGYTF
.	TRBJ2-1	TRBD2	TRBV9	TGTGCCAGCAGCCCCTTAGGCGGGAGCTCCTACAATGAGCAGTTCTTC	CASSPLGGSSYNEQFF
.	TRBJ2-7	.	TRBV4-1	TGCGCCAGCAGCCACCCGATGGGCCCACGCCCCTACGGGCAGTACTTC	CASSHPMGPRPYGQYF